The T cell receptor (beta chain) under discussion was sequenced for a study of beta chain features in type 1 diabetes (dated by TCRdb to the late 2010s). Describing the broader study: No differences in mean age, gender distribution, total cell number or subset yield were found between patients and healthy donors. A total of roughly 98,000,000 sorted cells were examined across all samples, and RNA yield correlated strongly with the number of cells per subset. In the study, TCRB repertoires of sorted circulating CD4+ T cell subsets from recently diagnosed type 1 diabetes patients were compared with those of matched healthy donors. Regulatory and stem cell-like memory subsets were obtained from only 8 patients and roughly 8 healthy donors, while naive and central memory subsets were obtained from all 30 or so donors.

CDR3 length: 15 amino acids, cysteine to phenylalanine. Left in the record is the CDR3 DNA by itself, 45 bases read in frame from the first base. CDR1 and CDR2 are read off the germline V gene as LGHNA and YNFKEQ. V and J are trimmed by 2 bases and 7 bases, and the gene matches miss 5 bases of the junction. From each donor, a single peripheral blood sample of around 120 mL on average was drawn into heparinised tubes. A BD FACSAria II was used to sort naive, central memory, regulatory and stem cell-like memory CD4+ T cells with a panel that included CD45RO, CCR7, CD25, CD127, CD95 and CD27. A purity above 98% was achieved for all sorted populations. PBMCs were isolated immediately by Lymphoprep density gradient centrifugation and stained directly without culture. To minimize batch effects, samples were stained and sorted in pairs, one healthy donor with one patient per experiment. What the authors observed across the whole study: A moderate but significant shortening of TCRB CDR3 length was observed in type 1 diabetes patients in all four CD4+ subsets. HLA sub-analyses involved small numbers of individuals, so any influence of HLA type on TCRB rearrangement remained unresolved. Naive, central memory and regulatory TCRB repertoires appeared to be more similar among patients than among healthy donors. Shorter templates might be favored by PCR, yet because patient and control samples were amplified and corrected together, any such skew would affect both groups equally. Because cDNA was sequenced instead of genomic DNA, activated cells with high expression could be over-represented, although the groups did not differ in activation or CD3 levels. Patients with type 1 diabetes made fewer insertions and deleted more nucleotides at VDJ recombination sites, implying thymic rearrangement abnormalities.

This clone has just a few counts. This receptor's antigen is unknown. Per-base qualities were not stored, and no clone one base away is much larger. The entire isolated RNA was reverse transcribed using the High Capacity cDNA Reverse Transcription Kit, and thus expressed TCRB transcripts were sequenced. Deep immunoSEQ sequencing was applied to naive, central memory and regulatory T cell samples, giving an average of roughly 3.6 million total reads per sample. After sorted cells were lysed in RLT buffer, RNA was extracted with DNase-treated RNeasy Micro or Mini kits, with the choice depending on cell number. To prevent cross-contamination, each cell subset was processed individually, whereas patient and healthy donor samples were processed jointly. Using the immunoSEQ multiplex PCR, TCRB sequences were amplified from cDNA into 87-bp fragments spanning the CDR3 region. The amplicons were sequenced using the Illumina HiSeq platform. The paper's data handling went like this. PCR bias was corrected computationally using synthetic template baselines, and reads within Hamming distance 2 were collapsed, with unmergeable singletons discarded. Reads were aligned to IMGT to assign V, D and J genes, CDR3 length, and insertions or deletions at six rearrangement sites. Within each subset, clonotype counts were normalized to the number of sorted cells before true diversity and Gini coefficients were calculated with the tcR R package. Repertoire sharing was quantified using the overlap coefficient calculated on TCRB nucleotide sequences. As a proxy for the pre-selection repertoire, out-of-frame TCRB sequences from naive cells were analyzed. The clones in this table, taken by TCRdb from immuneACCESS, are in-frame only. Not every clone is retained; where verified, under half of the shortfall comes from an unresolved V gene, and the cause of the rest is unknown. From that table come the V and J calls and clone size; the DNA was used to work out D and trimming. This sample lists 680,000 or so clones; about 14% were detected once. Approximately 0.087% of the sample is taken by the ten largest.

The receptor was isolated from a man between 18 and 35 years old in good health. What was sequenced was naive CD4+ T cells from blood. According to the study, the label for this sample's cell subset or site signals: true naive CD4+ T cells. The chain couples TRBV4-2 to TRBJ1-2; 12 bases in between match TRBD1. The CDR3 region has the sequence CASSQSGTGGSGYTF. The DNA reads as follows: TGTGCCAGCAGCCAATCCGGGACAGGGGGCTCTGGCTACACCTTC.